A single sample is the source of the 15 T cell receptor gamma chains below, sequenced in a study of gamma-delta chains in newborns, infants, children. TCRdb reran clone calling via CATT on the reads. The table includes 2,000 to 2,500 gamma-chain clones, approximately 40% detected once. The sample comprised blood. The receptors come from a child who was a newborn, infant or young child, either healthy, febrile or measles-vaccinated (not recorded which).

Only one count was recorded for this clone. V gene TRGV2 combines with J gene TRGJP2. No J gene was available from TCRdb, and it was assigned here by a germline match of the DNA. Germline CDR1 reads EGSNGY; CDR2 reads YDSYNSKV. The CDR3 contains 15 residues. The J segment lost 8 bases and the V segment lost 0 bases, leaving 9 bases of the junction unmatched. The CDR3 nucleotides read TGTGCCACCTGGGACGGGCGTGGGAGGGATTGGATCAAGACGTTT. Translated: CATWDGRGRDWIKTF.

This clone was counted once. The junction and the germline gene differ at one end; a read error may be behind it. The V call is TRGV4, the J call TRGJ1 or TRGJ2. The J gene, absent from TCRdb, was called here by matching the DNA to germline. This CDR3 contains 12 residues. From germline, CDR1 is EGSTGY and CDR2 YDSYTSSV. The CDR3 DNA is TGTGCCACCGGGGAGGGGCCGGAGAAGAAACTCTTT. Its translation is CATGEGPEKKLF.

This clone was counted once. For the J gene the call is TRGJP1; the V gene lacks a call. This CDR3 is built from 17 residues. This chain's CDR3 is CATLDEWCFSTGWFKIF. For the CDR3, the DNA is TGTGCCACCTTGGATGAATGGTGTTTTTCCACTGGTTGGTTCAAGATATTT.

The chain carries TRGV4 and TRGJ1 or TRGJ2. V was clipped by 5 bases and J by 2 bases; unmatched bases: 12. CDR1 and CDR2 from the germline V gene are EGSTGY and YDSYTSSV. The CDR3 contains 15 residues. DNA of the CDR3: TGTGCCACCTGGGTCCTGGAGTCCCATTATTATAAGAAACTCTTT. Encoded protein: CATWVLESHYYKKLF.

This clone came up a few times. V is TRGV8 and J is TRGJ1 or TRGJ2. The J gene was not available in TCRdb and was assigned here by matching the DNA to germline segments. With V trimmed by 3 bases and J by 2 bases, 4 bases remained unmatched. This CDR3 spans 13 amino acids. Per germline, CDR1 VENAVY and CDR2 YDSYNSRV. CDR3 region: CATWDRHYYKKLF. DNA of the CDR3: TGTGCCACCTGGGATCGTCATTATTATAAGAAACTCTTT.

The rearrangement links TRGV4 to TRGJ1 or TRGJ2. The J gene is absent in TCRdb and was assigned here via DNA matching to germline. Germline-derived CDR1 and CDR2 are EGSTGY and YDSYTSSV. The CDR3 runs to 12 residues. Unmatched junction bases numbered 8, after V lost 2 bases and J lost 10 bases. The CDR3 spells CATWDDAPKKLF. The CDR3 DNA is TGTGCCACCTGGGATGATGCCCCGAAGAAACTCTTT.

Comment on this clone: Possible read error: a much larger clone is one base away. The gene calls are TRGV2 and TRGJ1 or TRGJ2. The J gene is not listed in TCRdb, so it was assigned here from a DNA match to germline. Per the germline V gene, CDR1 is EGSNGY and CDR2 is YDSYNSKV. The CDR3 covers 13 residues. CDR3 residues: CATWNGRYYKKLF. CDR3 bases: TGTGCCACCTGGAACGGGCGGTATTATAAGAAACTCTTT.

About this clone itself: The junction and the germline gene differ at one end; a read error may be behind it. The rearrangement joins TRGV4 to TRGJP2. TCRdb does not report a J gene; here it was assigned by matching the DNA to germline references. Germline CDR1 reads EGSTGY; CDR2 reads YDSYTSSV. The CDR3 is 13 residues long. CDR3 loop: CAAWDTSDWIKTF. The CDR3 DNA sequence: TGTGCCGCCTGGGATACTAGTGATTGGATCAAGACGTTT.

This clone was found once. Here the CDR3 DNA reads TGTGCCTTGTGGGACCCGAGTTATTATAAGAAACTCTTT. Translated: CALWDPSYYKKLF. V is TRGV9 and J is TRGJ1 or TRGJ2. Assignment of the J gene here rests on matching the DNA to germline, because TCRdb gives none. The CDR3 length is 13 residues. Germline V gene lookup returns CDR1 GITISATS and CDR2 ISYDGTV (reference sequence). Trimming took 4 bases from V and 3 from J; bases not matched to a gene: 6.

This clone appeared once. This rearrangement joins TRGV2 to TRGJP2. The J gene is absent in TCRdb and was assigned here via DNA matching to germline. Germline loops: CDR1 EGSNGY, CDR2 YDSYNSKV. With 0 bases clipped from V and 6 bases from J, the junction kept 4 bases outside the gene matches. The CDR3 sequence is 14 residues long. This CDR3 is CATWDGPRDWIKTF. In DNA form, the CDR3 reads TGTGCCACCTGGGACGGGCCGCGTGATTGGATCAAGACGTTT.

With regard to this clone: Other DNA sequences in the sample encode the same CDR3. The V call is TRGV3, the J call TRGJ1 or TRGJ2. Germline matching of the DNA provided the J gene here, since TCRdb leaves it blank. The CDR3 covers 13 residues. CDR1 and CDR2 from the germline V gene are VTNTFY and YDVSTARD (reference sequence). V shed 5 bases and J 4 bases; nucleotides not matched to a gene: 8. The CDR3, as DNA: TGTGCCACCTGGGGCAGAGGGTATTATAAGAAACTCTTT. Its translation: CATWGRGYYKKLF.

The V call is TRGV8, the J call TRGJ1 or TRGJ2. The J gene comes from matching the DNA to germline here; TCRdb lacks it. CDR3 length equals 12 residues. Trimming removed 2 bases from V and 7 bases from J; junction bases left unmatched: 5. The germline V gene encodes CDR1 VENAVY and CDR2 YDSYNSRV. CDR3 sequence: CATWDMEYKKLF. The CDR3 coding sequence is TGTGCCACCTGGGATATGGAATATAAGAAACTCTTT.

The V call is TRGV3, the J call TRGJ1 or TRGJ2. No J segment appears in TCRdb, so it was assigned here by matching the sequence to germline. Looked up from germline, CDR1 is VTNTFY and CDR2 is YDVSTARD (reference sequence). The CDR3 has 14 amino acids. V was pared by 2 bases and J by 2 bases, with 6 bases of the junction left unmatched. The DNA for the CDR3 is TGTGCCACCTGGGACATCCCTCATTATTATAAGAAACTCTTT. Residues: CATWDIPHYYKKLF.

V is TRGV3 and J is TRGJ1 or TRGJ2. TCRdb records no J gene; here it was assigned by comparing the DNA to germline. J was trimmed by 4 bases and V by 12 bases; bases with no gene match: 18. The germline gives CDR1 VTNTFY, CDR2 YDVSTARD (reference sequence). The CDR3 has 14 amino acids. The chain's CDR3 is CADWDRLGYYKKLF. The CDR3 DNA reads TGTGCCGACTGGGACAGGCTAGGCTATTATAAGAAACTCTTT.

This clone was detected a few times. Other DNA sequences of this sample code for an identical CDR3. The chain combines TRGV3 with TRGJP2. TCRdb does not report a J gene; here it was assigned by matching the DNA to germline references. Per germline, CDR1 VTNTFY and CDR2 YDVSTARD (reference sequence). This CDR3 spans 13 amino acids. V was pared by 0 bases and J by 6 bases, with 1 base of the junction left unmatched. CDR3 residues: CATWDRRDWIKTF. The CDR3 nucleotides are TGTGCCACCTGGGACAGGCGTGATTGGATCAAGACGTTT.